This T cell receptor (beta chain) comes out of a study of T-cell reconstitution after alpha-beta-depleted transplantation in children. Trimming removed 2 bases from V and 7 bases from J; junction bases left unmatched: 5. The germline gives CDR1 WNHNN, CDR2 SYGVQD (reference sequence). The CDR3 length is 15 residues. Preparation of the TCRbeta library involved a method that used unique molecular identifiers. Each CDR3 protein gets one entry after TCRdb re-called the PCR reads with MiXCR. The sample has some 290,000 distinct CDR3 sequences; 23% are singletons. Material: PBMCs, mostly from graft donor cells, obtained 180 days after TCRalphabeta/CD19-depleted stem cell transplant. The chain employs TRBV10-1 and TRBJ2-1, with 10 bases identical to TRBD2. This receptor was identified in a male patient between 5 and 17 years old who had a stem cell transplant for acute lymphoblastic leukemia, so the T cells may come from the graft donor. CDR3 region: CASSERASGGNEQFF. DNA for the CDR3: TGCGCCAGCAGTGAGAGGGCTAGCGGGGGTAATGAGCAGTTCTTC.